These 31 T cell receptor beta chains were sequenced from one sample in a study of T-cell reconstitution after alpha-beta-depleted transplantation in children. Unique molecular identifiers were incorporated when the TCRbeta library was constructed. TCRdb called the PCR reads again in MiXCR, with one record for every CDR3 protein. Of hundreds of thousands of distinct CDR3 sequences listed, around 16% are singletons. Specimen: PBMCs, mostly from graft donor cells, collected 360 days after TCRalphabeta/CD19-depleted stem cell transplant. Receptor source: a boy under two years old who had a stem cell transplant for Wiskott-Aldrich syndrome, so the T cells may come from the graft donor.

The chain is built from TRBV7-9 and TRBJ2-5, with a tentative D call TRBD2 (5 bases). The CDR3 contains 14 residues. Germline CDR1 reads SEHNR; CDR2 reads FQNEAQ (reference sequence). V shed 3 bases and J shed 1 base, with 9 bases lying between them. CDR3 residues: CASSFFRGQETQYF. The CDR3 bases are TGTGCCAGCAGCTTCTTTCGGGGCCAAGAGACCCAGTACTTC.

The chain uses TRBV2 and TRBJ2-7; D is unclear. Trimming shortened V by 6 bases and J by 4 bases, and 7 bases separated the two germline ends. CDR1 is SNHLY and CDR2 is FYNNEI in the germline V gene. The CDR3 is made up of 11 amino acids. The CDR3 sequence: CASRAAYEQYF. The CDR3 coding sequence is TGTGCCAGCAGAGCAGCTTACGAGCAGTACTTC. The full variable domain, with the rest looked up from reference TRBV2 and TRBJ2-7, is EPEVTQTPSHQVTQMGQEVILRCVPISNHLYFYWYRQILGQKVEFLVSFYNNEISEKSEIFDDQFSVERPDGSNFTLKIRSTKLEDSAMYFCASRAAYEQYFGPGTRLTVT.

The V and J genes are TRBV6-5 and TRBJ2-7; D possibly uses TRBD1 or TRBD2 (6 bases each). Trimming removed 3 bases at V and 0 bases at J, with 15 bases between. CDR3 length equals 16 residues. Germline CDR1 and CDR2: MNHEY and SVGAGI. In DNA form, the CDR3 reads TGTGCCAGCAGTTATCCTAAGGGGGGCCTCTCCTACGAGCAGTACTTC. Translation: CASSYPKGGLSYEQYF.

The rearrangement links TRBV6-5 to TRBJ1-1; 8 bases line up with TRBD1. The germline V gene has CDR1 MNHEY and CDR2 SVGAGI. The V and J ends lost 0 bases and 7 bases, in that order; junction bases with no gene match: 7. This CDR3 is built from 15 residues. The CDR3 spells CASSYSQGAVLEAFF. CDR3 DNA: TGTGCCAGCAGTTACTCCCAGGGGGCCGTGCTTGAAGCTTTCTTT.

J is TRBJ1-3 and V is TRBV27; D gene unclear. V lost 2 bases and J lost 3, with 5 bases in between. From germline, CDR1 is MNHEY and CDR2 SMNVEV (reference sequence). The CDR3 extends over 13 amino acids. The CDR3 protein is CASSLTNGNTIYF. The CDR3 DNA is TGTGCCAGCAGTTTAACGAATGGAAACACCATATATTTT.

Only a few counts were recorded for this clonotype. The V gene is TRBV3-1, the J gene TRBJ2-4; D not resolved. V dropped 0 bases and J dropped 3 bases, with 15 bases sitting between them. The CDR3 covers 17 residues. Germline assignment: CDR1 LGHDT and CDR2 YNNKEL (reference sequence). The DNA for the CDR3 is TGTGCCAGCAGCCAAGATCCAGACCCGAGAGGCAAAAACATTCAGTACTTC. Translation gives CASSQDPDPRGKNIQYF.

The sample holds a few counts of this clonotype. The chain combines TRBV12-3 or TRBV12-4 with TRBJ2-7; weak D call: TRBD2 (6 bases). This CDR3 has 15 amino acids. Trimming stripped 8 bases from V and 3 bases from J, with 20 bases between. The CDR3 here is CASQKELAGVYEQYF. CDR3 DNA: TGTGCCAGCCAAAAGGAACTAGCTGGGGTCTACGAGCAGTACTTC.

This clonotype has only a few counts. V is TRBV18 and J is TRBJ2-1; no clear D. The CDR3 has 14 residues. Germline V gives CDR1 KGHSH, CDR2 LQKENI. Between the trimmed V and J ends, which lost 3 bases and 7 bases, there was a span of 13 bases. CDR3 amino acids: CASSPHPRRNEQFF. The DNA for the CDR3 is TGTGCCAGCTCACCCCACCCGCGTCGGAATGAGCAGTTCTTC. Based on the CDR3 plus reference TRBV18 and TRBJ2-1, the full variable domain is NAGVMQNPRHLVRRRGQEARLRCSPMKGHSHVYWYRQLPEEGLKFMVYLQKENIIDESGMPKERFSAEFPKEGPSILRIQQVVRGDSAAYFCASSPHPRRNEQFFGPGTRLTVL.

The rearrangement links TRBV24-1 to TRBJ2-5; 11 nucleotides align to TRBD1. The trim removed 2 bases at V and 5 bases at J, leaving 3 bases unmatched. The CDR3 covers 15 residues. Germline V CDR1 and CDR2: KGHDR, SFDVKD. This CDR3 reads CATSDSDRGQETQYF. The CDR3, as DNA: TGTGCCACCAGTGATTCGGACAGGGGGCAGGAGACCCAGTACTTC.

Only a few counts were recorded for this clonotype. The V and J genes are TRBV5-1 and TRBJ2-1, with D unresolved. CDR3 length equals 15 residues. Per the germline V gene, CDR1 is SGHRS and CDR2 is YFSETQ. The V and J ends lost 0 bases and 9 bases respectively, with 16 bases between them. The DNA for the CDR3 is TGCGCCAGCAGCTTGGCCGTACCCTCAACGGGTGAGCAGTTCTTC. This gives the protein CASSLAVPSTGEQFF.

The rearrangement joins TRBV6-6 to TRBJ1-3; TRBD1 is a possible D gene (5 bases). V was pared by 8 bases and J by 0 bases, with 8 bases between. Germline CDR1 MNHNY, CDR2 SVGAGI (reference sequence). The CDR3 contains 13 residues. CDR3: CASVTGSGNTIYF. CDR3 DNA sequence: TGTGCCAGCGTTACAGGCTCTGGAAACACCATATATTTT.

V gene TRBV20-1 combines with J gene TRBJ1-6; D is unresolved. From germline, CDR1 is DFQATT and CDR2 SNEGSKA (reference sequence). Trimming took 5 bases from V and 9 from J, leaving 20 bases between them. The CDR3 covers 15 residues. CDR3 residues: CSARYSLRMGSPLHF. CDR3 coding DNA: TGCAGTGCTCGCTATTCTCTCCGAATGGGTTCACCCCTCCACTTT.

This clonotype was detected only a few times. The chain links TRBV7-2 to TRBJ2-3; D uncertain. Looked up from germline, CDR1 is SGHTA and CDR2 is FQGNSA. Between the trimmed V and J ends, which lost 5 bases and 8 bases, there was a span of 17 bases. The CDR3 consists of 14 residues. The CDR3 sequence: CASSRGLRRGTQYF. CDR3 nucleotide sequence: TGTGCCAGCAGCCGTGGGCTGCGGCGAGGTACGCAGTATTTT. The full variable domain, with the rest looked up from reference TRBV7-2 and TRBJ2-3, is GAGVSQSPSNKVTEKGKDVELRCDPISGHTALYWYRQSLGQGLEFLIYFQGNSAPDKSGLPSDRFSAERTGGSVSTLTIQRTQQEDSAVYLCASSRGLRRGTQYFGPGTRLTVL.

This clonotype appeared a few times. This sequence joins TRBV25-1 and TRBJ2-5; 8 nucleotides agree with TRBD2. This CDR3 is 16 amino acids long. After removal of 2 bases from V and 1 base from J, the junction contained 6 bases not matched to a gene. CDR1 and CDR2 (germline): MGHDK, SYGVNS. The CDR3 DNA reads as TGTGCCAGCAGTGAACTTCGGGAGGGGCTCCAAGAGACCCAGTACTTC. This sequence encodes CASSELREGLQETQYF.

This clonotype has ten or more counts. V usage is TRBV13 and J usage is TRBJ2-1, with D unclear. V lost 2 bases and J 5 bases, leaving 19 bases between the germline ends. The CDR3 sequence is 17 residues long. From germline, CDR1 is PRHDT and CDR2 FYEKMQ (reference sequence). CDR3: CASSLIRLFMSNNEQFF. The CDR3 DNA reads TGTGCCAGCAGCTTAATCCGGTTGTTTATGAGTAACAATGAGCAGTTCTTC.

This clonotype was seen a handful of times. The rearrangement uses TRBV7-9 and TRBJ1-5; 8 bases align to TRBD1. V shed 3 bases, J shed 0 bases, and the junction held 10 bases outside the gene matches. The CDR3 contains 18 residues. Germline CDR1 SEHNR, CDR2 FQNEAQ (reference sequence). Written as DNA, the CDR3 is TGTGCCAGCAGCTTTTCCGGACAGGGTGATTATAGCAATCAGCCCCAGCATTTT. Amino acid sequence: CASSFSGQGDYSNQPQHF.

This clonotype was detected many times. The chain carries TRBV7-9 and TRBJ2-5; no clear D gene. The ends were cut back, 4 bases at V and 0 bases at J, with 9 bases in the middle. Germline CDR1 reads SEHNR; CDR2 reads FQNEAQ (reference sequence). The CDR3 is made up of 14 amino acids. The CDR3 spells CASSSRRYQETQYF. In DNA, the CDR3 is TGTGCCAGCAGCTCTCGACGTTACCAAGAGACCCAGTACTTC.

The V gene is TRBV9, the J gene TRBJ2-7, with D unresolved. V gave up 0 bases and J gave up 6 bases, with 13 bases separating them. This CDR3 comprises 14 residues. The germline gives CDR1 SGDLS, CDR2 YYNGEE. The CDR3 spells CASSVGLIPAEQYF. In DNA, the CDR3 is TGTGCCAGCAGCGTAGGACTCATCCCAGCCGAGCAGTACTTC. Using reference TRBV9 and TRBJ2-7 for the parts outside the CDR3, the full variable domain is DSGVTQTPKHLITATGQRVTLRCSPRSGDLSVYWYQQSLDQGLQFLIQYYNGEERAKGNILERFSAQQFPDLHSELNLSSLELGDSALYFCASSVGLIPAEQYFGPGTRLTVT.

This chain connects TRBV29-1 to TRBJ2-2; possible D gene TRBD2, 5 bases. V was trimmed by 1 base and J by 5 bases, leaving 8 bases between them. Germline V gene data show CDR1 as SQVTM and CDR2 as ANQGSEA. The CDR3 consists of 13 residues. CDR3 bases: TGCAGCGTTGAAGTTCAGCGGACCGGGGAGCTGTTTTTT. This translates into CSVEVQRTGELFF.

The CDR3 nucleotides are TGTGCCAGCAGCCGGACTAGCCGGAGCGACGAGCAGTACTTC. Encoded protein: CASSRTSRSDEQYF. The genes are TRBV7-2 and TRBJ2-7, with 8 positions matching TRBD2. The CDR3 loop spans 14 amino acids. Germline V gene sequence: CDR1 SGHTA, CDR2 FQGNSA. After removal of 5 bases from V and 5 bases from J, the junction contained 8 bases not matched to a gene. The entire variable domain, with the rest obtained from reference TRBV7-2 and TRBJ2-7, is as follows: GAGVSQSPSNKVTEKGKDVELRCDPISGHTALYWYRQSLGQGLEFLIYFQGNSAPDKSGLPSDRFSAERTGGSVSTLTIQRTQQEDSAVYLCASSRTSRSDEQYFGPGTRLTVT.

Worth noting for this clonotype: One junction end does not reproduce the germline sequence, and a read error may be involved. The V call is TRBV28, the J call TRBJ2-1; 12 nucleotides match TRBD2. Germline V gives CDR1 MDHEN, CDR2 SYDVKM. This CDR3 spans 17 amino acids. The CDR3: CACRLAGVPSSYNEQFF. DNA of the CDR3: TGTGCCTGCAGACTAGCGGGAGTTCCCAGCTCCTACAATGAGCAGTTCTTC.

The V and J genes are TRBV20-1 and TRBJ2-1; no clear D gene. Per germline, CDR1 DFQATT and CDR2 SNEGSKA (reference sequence). The CDR3 is 11 residues long. V lost 6 bases, J lost 8 bases, and 11 bases lay in between. The CDR3 sequence is CSALLLYEQFF. In DNA form, the CDR3 reads TGCAGTGCCCTTCTACTTTATGAGCAGTTCTTC.

This clonotype was detected only a few times. The rearrangement uses TRBV15 and TRBJ2-3; 11 positions agree with TRBD2. The V and J ends lost 4 bases and 2 bases, in that order; junction bases with no gene match: 5. Germline CDR1 is LNHNV and CDR2 is YYDKDF (reference sequence). The CDR3 runs 16 residues. CDR3 residues: CATSKLAGGNTDTQYF. CDR3 DNA: TGTGCCACCAGCAAGCTAGCGGGGGGAAACACAGATACGCAGTATTTT.

This clonotype was observed a few times. This rearrangement joins TRBV11-2 to TRBJ1-1; 10 bases match TRBD1. Germline V lookup: CDR1 SGHAT, CDR2 FQNNGV. The ends lost 1 base at V and 6 bases at J; junction bases unmatched: 8. The CDR3 runs 16 residues. As DNA, the CDR3 is TGTGCCAGCAGCTTAGCATTCGGACAGGGGGTCCCTGAAGCTTTCTTT. This sequence encodes CASSLAFGQGVPEAFF.

This clonotype has just a few counts. The chain is built from TRBV7-9 and TRBJ2-7; 8 bases line up with TRBD2. Germline CDR1 is SEHNR and CDR2 is FQNEAQ (reference sequence). The junction had 7 bases not matched to a gene; V was cut back by 6 bases and J by 0 bases. The CDR3 spans 15 residues. The CDR3 sequence: CASSWGLVSSYEQYF. CDR3 sequence (DNA): TGTGCCAGCAGTTGGGGACTAGTGAGCTCCTACGAGCAGTACTTC.

For the CDR3, the DNA is TGTGCCAGCAGATCTAACCGGGGGGGGTCCTACAATGAGCAGTTCTTC. Its protein is CASRSNRGGSYNEQFF. This chain joins TRBV28 and TRBJ2-1; 8 bases fit TRBD2. This CDR3 has 16 amino acids. The V segment lost 6 bases and the J segment 1 base; nucleotides outside the gene matches: 8. Germline V gives CDR1 MDHEN, CDR2 SYDVKM.

This clonotype was picked up a small number of times. V gene TRBV5-1 combines with J gene TRBJ2-7; 7 nucleotides match TRBD1. The trim removed 3 bases at V and 2 bases at J, leaving 8 bases unmatched. Germline CDR1 is SGHRS and CDR2 is YFSETQ. CDR3 length equals 15 residues. The CDR3 protein is CASSSPTGETYEQYF. The CDR3 DNA reads as TGCGCCAGCAGCTCTCCTACAGGGGAAACCTACGAGCAGTACTTC. Full variable domain (outside the CDR3, taken from reference TRBV5-1 and TRBJ2-7): KAGVTQTPRYLIKTRGQQVTLSCSPISGHRSVSWYQQTPGQGLQFLFEYFSETQRNKGNFPGRFSGRQFSNSRSEMNVSTLELGDSALYLCASSSPTGETYEQYFGPGTRLTVT.

The chain combines TRBV7-1 with TRBJ1-2; perhaps TRBD1 as D (5 bases). TRBV7-1 has ORF status, its function being uncertain. This CDR3 is built from 13 residues. Trimming removed 3 bases from V and 8 bases from J, with 13 bases in between. The CDR3 sequence: CASSSTAIDGYTF. The CDR3 DNA reads as TGTGCCAGCAGCTCGACAGCTATCGACGGCTACACCTTC.

This rearrangement joins TRBV28 to TRBJ2-3; 10 bases line up with TRBD1. V shed 6 bases and J 0 bases; nucleotides not matched to a gene: 3. Germline values: CDR1 MDHEN, CDR2 SYDVKM. This CDR3 is built from 15 residues. CDR3 amino acids: CASRTGGHSTDTQYF. The CDR3 bases are TGTGCCAGCAGGACAGGGGGCCATAGCACAGATACGCAGTATTTT.

The CDR3 DNA reads TGTGCCAGCAGCATCACCCCAGCGGGGGCCCAAGAGACCCAGTACTTC. It is translated as CASSITPAGAQETQYF. J is TRBJ2-5 and V is TRBV7-7; 8 bases line up with TRBD2. Looked up from germline, CDR1 is SSHAT and CDR2 is FNYEAQ (reference sequence). Trimming at V came to 5 bases and at J to 1 base, leaving 9 bases not matched to a gene. The CDR3 extends over 16 amino acids.

The rearrangement links TRBV6-1 to TRBJ1-2; 7 bases align to TRBD1. After removal of 0 bases from V and 2 bases from J, the junction contained 3 bases not matched to a gene. The CDR3 totals 15 residues. The germline V gene has CDR1 MNHNS and CDR2 SASEGT. The CDR3 protein is CASSEAIQGNYGYTF. As DNA, the CDR3 is TGTGCCAGCAGTGAAGCTATACAGGGGAACTATGGCTACACCTTC.